This T cell receptor (beta chain) was recorded in a study of identical twins. Overall study findings and caveats: Conclusions relied on cross-sectional statistical analysis, not following the same donors. Within monozygotic twins, out-of-frame TCR alpha sharing was underestimated by the models.

TCRdb ran MiXCR on the 5' RACE reads and lists one entry per CDR3 protein. The table has about 520,000 distinct CDR3 sequences, roughly 21% seen once. Looked up from germline, CDR1 is SGHRS and CDR2 is YFSETQ. There are 14 residues in the CDR3. Trimming removed 2 bases at V and 7 bases at J, with 15 bases between. With respect to this clonotype: Its antigen is as yet unknown.

These data are also associated with another study on T cells expressing NK-cell markers. This second study notes: Sequenced donors, eight in total, included seven who were HCMV-seropositive and one who was seronegative. Whether expanded NKG2C+ T cell clones recognized HCMV stayed uncertain.

The clonotype originates from a woman between 18 and 29 years old in good health. The J gene is TRBJ2-5, the V gene TRBV5-1; TRBD2 is a possible D gene (6 bases). Sequenced input: CD4+ T cells sorted from blood. DNA for the CDR3: TGCGCCAGCAGCTTTATTGGCAGGGAGGTGACCCAGTACTTC. Amino acid sequence: CASSFIGREVTQYF.